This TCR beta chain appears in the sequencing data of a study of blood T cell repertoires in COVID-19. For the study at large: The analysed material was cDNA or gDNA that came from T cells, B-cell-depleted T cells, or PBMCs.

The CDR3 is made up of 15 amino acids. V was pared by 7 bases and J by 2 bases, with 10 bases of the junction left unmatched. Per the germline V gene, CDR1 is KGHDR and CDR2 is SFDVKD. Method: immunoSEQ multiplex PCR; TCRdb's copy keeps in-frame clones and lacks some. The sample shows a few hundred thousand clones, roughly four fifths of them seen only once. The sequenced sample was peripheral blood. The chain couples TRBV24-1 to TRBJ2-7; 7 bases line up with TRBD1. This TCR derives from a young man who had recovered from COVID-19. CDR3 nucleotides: TGTGCCACCAGGGACAGGCCCGTCCCTACCTACGAGCAGTACGTC. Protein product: CATRDRPVPTYEQYV.